The present T cell receptor (beta chain) was sequenced within a study of shared clonotypes between healthy human individuals. Cells designated naive CD8 were CD45RO-negative and were positively selected for CCR7, with terminally differentiated effector memory CD45RA+ cells excluded. The CDR3 runs to 14 residues. After removal of 4 bases from V and 3 bases from J, the junction contained 5 bases not matched to a gene. Germline V gives CDR1 SGHDT, CDR2 YYEEEE. In the authors' workflow: Filtering differed for immunoSEQ, which gave only junction sequences without quality scores. The assay was immunoSEQ multiplex PCR, and TCRdb's table has in-frame clones only and misses some. The V and J calls and clone size were taken over from that table, and D and trimming were inferred from the DNA. This table holds about 2,100,000 clones, just over 90% found once.

V and J are TRBV5-6 and TRBJ1-2; TRBD1 matches 8 bases. This sequence was found in a man aged 18 to 30 in good health. Some clones in this sample may be carry-over from other donors' samples. Material: naive CD8+ T cells from PBMCs. CDR3 nucleotide sequence: TGTGCCAGCAGCCCGGGACAGGTCTACTATGGCTACACCTTC. Translated, it gives CASSPGQVYYGYTF.